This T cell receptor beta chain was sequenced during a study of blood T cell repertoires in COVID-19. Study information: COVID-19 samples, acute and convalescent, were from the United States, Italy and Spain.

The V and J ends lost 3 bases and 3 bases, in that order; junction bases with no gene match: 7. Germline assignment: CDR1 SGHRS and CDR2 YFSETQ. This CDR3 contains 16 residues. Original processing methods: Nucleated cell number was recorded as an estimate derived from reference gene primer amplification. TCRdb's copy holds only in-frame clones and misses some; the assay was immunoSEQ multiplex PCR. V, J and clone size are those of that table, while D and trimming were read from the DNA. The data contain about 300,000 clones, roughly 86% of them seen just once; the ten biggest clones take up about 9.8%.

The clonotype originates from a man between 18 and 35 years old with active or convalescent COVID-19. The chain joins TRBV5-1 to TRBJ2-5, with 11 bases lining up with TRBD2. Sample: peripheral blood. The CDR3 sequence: CASSYTSGGGEETQYF. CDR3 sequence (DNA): TGCGCCAGCAGCTATACTAGCGGGGGAGGGGAAGAGACCCAGTACTTC.